These 11 T cell receptor beta chains share one sample of origin, sequenced in a study of blood T cell repertoires in COVID-19. TCRdb's table, derived via immunoSEQ multiplex PCR, lists solely in-frame clones and lacks some. Of roughly 200,000 clones listed, nearly 90% were seen once; the top ten hold roughly 21%. Sequenced material: peripheral blood. All receptors come from a man aged 55 to 70 with active or convalescent COVID-19.

The V gene is TRBV24-1, the J gene TRBJ1-2, with D perhaps TRBD1 (5 bases). Germline-derived CDR1 and CDR2 are KGHDR and SFDVKD. The V and J ends lost 3 bases and 13 bases respectively, with 17 bases between them. There are 13 residues in the CDR3. The DNA of the CDR3 is TGTGCCACCAGTGATGGGGCGTCCCCGTCCACCACCTTC. This codes for CATSDGASPSTTF.

This clone appeared once. This chain uses TRBV5-1 with TRBJ1-2, with a weak D call TRBD1 (6 bases). Germline CDR1 reads SGHRS; CDR2 reads YFSETQ. Deletions cut 5 bases from V and 7 bases from J, with 21 bases between. The CDR3 contains 15 residues. The CDR3 DNA is TGCGCCAGCAGGGGGGCGGGGGGACTCCGTGGTGGCTACACCTTC. This sequence encodes CASRGAGGLRGGYTF.

V usage is TRBV5-1 and J usage is TRBJ2-5; D may be TRBD2 (6 bases). The CDR3 sequence is 16 residues long. Trimming shortened V by 3 bases and J by 5 bases, and 20 bases separated the two germline ends. CDR1 SGHRS and CDR2 YFSETQ come from the germline V gene. The CDR3 sequence is CASSWDLRGAGETQYF. CDR3 coding DNA: TGCGCCAGCAGCTGGGACCTGCGGGGTGCGGGGGAGACCCAGTACTTC.

CDR3 DNA sequence: TGTGCCAGCAAGGGGACAGTCTCTGGAAACACCATATATTTT. The encoded protein is CASKGTVSGNTIYF. The V and J genes are TRBV2 and TRBJ1-3, with 7 bases fitting TRBD1. V shed 7 bases and J 0 bases; nucleotides not matched to a gene: 3. Per germline, CDR1 SNHLY and CDR2 FYNNEI. This CDR3 has 14 residues.

V is TRBV4-1 and J is TRBJ1-5; 7 bases match TRBD1. This CDR3 is built from 13 residues. V was pared by 4 bases and J by 7 bases, with 4 bases of the junction left unmatched. Germline assignment: CDR1 MGHRA and CDR2 YSYEKL. CDR3 sequence reads: CASSRDRGQPQHF. In nucleotides, the CDR3 is TGCGCCAGCAGCCGGGACAGAGGACAGCCCCAGCATTTT.

The chain links TRBV5-1 to TRBJ2-7; TRBD2 matches at 8 bases. The germline gives CDR1 SGHRS, CDR2 YFSETQ. The CDR3 runs to 15 residues. Unmatched junction bases numbered 8, after V lost 6 bases and J lost 0 bases. The CDR3 DNA is TGCGCCAGCAAGCTTGAAGCGGGGGCCTCCTACGAGCAGTACTTC. Translating it yields CASKLEAGASYEQYF.

This clone was observed once. In DNA, the CDR3 is TGTGCTAGTGCCCAATCGGGACAGCTGAACACTGAAGCTTTCTTT. Protein sequence: CASAQSGQLNTEAFF. The rearrangement joins TRBV12-5 to TRBJ1-1; 7 positions match TRBD1. The germline CDR1 and CDR2 sequences are LGHNT and FRNRAP. J lost 0 bases, V lost 7 bases, and 8 bases had no gene match. The CDR3 runs to 15 residues.

This chain uses TRBV10-3 with TRBJ1-4; no definite D call. The V and J ends lost 1 base and 4 bases respectively, with 13 bases between them. The CDR3 consists of 16 residues. Germline values: CDR1 ENHRY, CDR2 SYGVKD. The CDR3 here is CAISELDSGYNEKLFF. CDR3 sequence (DNA): TGTGCCATCAGTGAGTTAGACTCGGGGTATAATGAAAAACTGTTTTTT.

The gene calls are TRBV5-1 and TRBJ2-1, with 10 bases lining up with TRBD2. V lost 6 bases to trimming and J lost 5 bases; unmatched junction nucleotides: 5. The CDR3 consists of 14 residues. CDR1 SGHRS and CDR2 YFSETQ come from the germline V gene. The CDR3 bases are TGCGCCAGCACCCTAGCGGGGGTCCACAATGAGCAGTTCTTC. Encoded protein: CASTLAGVHNEQFF.

The CDR3 loop reads CATRQPNEKLFF. The CDR3 DNA reads as TGTGCCACAAGACAGCCTAATGAAAAACTGTTTTTT. V usage is TRBV11-2 and J usage is TRBJ1-4, with D possibly matching TRBD1 (5 bases). Trimming shortened V by 10 bases and J by 3 bases, and 9 bases separated the two germline ends. The CDR3 is 12 amino acids. From germline, CDR1 is SGHAT and CDR2 FQNNGV.

In nucleotides, the CDR3 is TGTGCCAGCATCGCCCACAGGGATAACACCGGGGAGCTGTTTTTT. It codes for CASIAHRDNTGELFF. J is TRBJ2-2 and V is TRBV27; D might be TRBD1 (6 bases). Per germline, CDR1 MNHEY and CDR2 SMNVEV (reference sequence). The CDR3 contains 15 residues. V lost 7 bases, J lost 2 bases, and 14 bases lay in between.